A single sample gave rise to the 20 T cell receptor beta chains below, sequenced in a study of T cells in Graves' hyperthyroidism and ophthalmopathy. Regions amplified from RNA transcripts were the TCR beta CDR3 regions. Initially, a first-round RT-PCR of the TCR CDR3 employed the HTBI primer set. MiXCR, applied by TCRdb to the multiplex PCR reads, yields one record per CDR3 protein. Of around 440,000 distinct CDR3 sequences in the sample, about 15% were seen once. The sequencing input was blood. These receptors all stem from a woman under 30 with Graves' hyperthyroidism.

This chain joins TRBV6-2 or TRBV6-3 and TRBJ2-5; either TRBD1 or TRBD2 may supply D (5 bases each). The CDR3 has 15 amino acids. Germline CDR1 MNHEY, CDR2 SVGEGT. Trimming removed 2 bases at V and 3 bases at J, with 13 bases between. CDR3 nucleotide sequence: TGTGCCAGCAGTTACGTAGGGGTGGGAGAAGAGACCCAGTACTTC. Its translation: CASSYVGVGEETQYF.

The sample holds many counts of this clonotype. This chain uses TRBV25-1 with TRBJ1-1, with 8 positions matching TRBD1. Per the germline V gene, CDR1 is MGHDK and CDR2 is SYGVNS. Trimming took 3 bases from V and 4 from J; bases not matched to a gene: 10. The length of the CDR3 is 16 residues. The CDR3 loop reads CASSDKGTGVFTEAFF. The DNA of the CDR3 is TGTGCCAGCAGTGATAAGGGGACAGGAGTATTCACTGAAGCTTTCTTT. The entire variable domain, with the rest obtained from reference TRBV25-1 and TRBJ1-1, is as follows: EADIYQTPRYLVIGTGKKITLECSQTMGHDKMYWYQQDPGMELHLIHYSYGVNSTEKGDLSSESTVSRIRTEHFPLTLESARPSHTSQYLCASSDKGTGVFTEAFFGQGTRLTVV.

This clonotype was seen ten or more times. This chain uses TRBV11-2 with TRBJ2-7, with TRBD2 identical over 9 bases. Germline V gene sequence: CDR1 SGHAT, CDR2 FQNNGV. The CDR3 has 16 amino acids. Trimming took 5 bases from V and 0 from J; bases not matched to a gene: 8. CDR3 loop: CASSPLLAGISYEQYF. The CDR3 DNA sequence: TGTGCCAGCAGCCCACTACTAGCGGGTATCTCCTACGAGCAGTACTTC.

At least ten counts were recorded for this clonotype. The CDR3 sequence is CASSYTGSGYGYTF. CDR3 sequence (DNA): TGTGCCAGCAGTTATACAGGGTCGGGGTATGGCTACACCTTC. V is TRBV12-3 or TRBV12-4 and J is TRBJ1-2; the D gene is possibly TRBD1 (6 bases). This CDR3 is built from 14 residues. V lost 4 bases and J lost 5, with 14 bases in between.

This clonotype was counted ten times or more. This chain links TRBV7-9 with TRBJ1-5; no firm D call. The CDR3 length is 14 residues. V shed 5 bases and J shed 5 bases, with 13 bases lying between them. In germline, CDR1 is SEHNR, CDR2 FQNEAQ (reference sequence). In DNA form, the CDR3 reads TGTGCCAGCAGCCCACTAGGCCTAGATCAGCCCCAGCATTTT. Translation gives CASSPLGLDQPQHF. Complete variable domain (other parts from reference TRBV7-9 and TRBJ1-5): DTGVSQNPRHKITKRGQNVTFRCDPISEHNRLYWYRQTLGQGPEFLTYFQNEAQLEKSRLLSDRFSAERPKGSFSTLEIQRTEQGDSAMYLCASSPLGLDQPQHFGDGTRLSIL.

There are many counts of this clonotype. This chain links TRBV7-9 with TRBJ1-4, with 7 positions matching TRBD1. The ends lost 5 bases at V and 7 bases at J; junction bases unmatched: 13. The germline gives CDR1 SEHNR, CDR2 FQNEAQ (reference sequence). The CDR3 has 16 amino acids. CDR3 protein: CASSPSWDSLVEKLFF. Here the CDR3 DNA reads TGTGCCAGCAGCCCAAGCTGGGACAGTCTGGTTGAAAAACTGTTTTTT.

This clonotype was observed at least ten times. V and J are TRBV6-6 and TRBJ2-7, with D perhaps given as TRBD1 or TRBD2 (5 bases each). Trimming took off 0 bases at V and 5 bases at J, with 11 bases between the two ends. There are 14 residues in the CDR3. Germline CDR1 and CDR2: MNHNY and SVGAGI (reference sequence). This chain's CDR3 is CASSYSEGRDEQYF. The CDR3 region has the DNA TGTGCCAGCAGTTACTCTGAGGGGCGGGACGAGCAGTACTTC.

The chain couples TRBV3-1 to TRBJ1-3; D is perhaps TRBD1 (6 bases). The CDR3 is 15 amino acids. Germline V lookup: CDR1 LGHDT, CDR2 YNNKEL (reference sequence). V was clipped by 7 bases and J by 0 bases, with 13 bases between them. CDR3 loop: CASTWGAYSGNTIYF. In DNA form, the CDR3 reads TGTGCCAGCACGTGGGGGGCCTACTCTGGAAACACCATATATTTT. Filled out from reference TRBV3-1 and TRBJ1-3, the complete variable domain reads DTAVSQTPKYLVTQMGNDKSIKCEQNLGHDTMYWYKQDSKKFLKIMFSYNNKELIINETVPNRFSPKSPDKAHLNLHINSLELGDSAVYFCASTWGAYSGNTIYFGEGSWLTVV.

This clonotype was observed many times. The V gene is TRBV11-2, the J gene TRBJ2-2, with TRBD2 matching 7 bases. Germline-derived CDR1 and CDR2 are SGHAT and FQNNGV. The CDR3 runs 14 residues. V dropped 5 bases and J dropped 6; count of bases not matched to a gene: 6. Written as DNA, the CDR3 is TGTGCCAGCAGCAAAGGACTAGTTGCCGGGGAGCTGTTTTTT. It yields the protein CASSKGLVAGELFF.

The V call is TRBV5-6, the J call TRBJ2-7; the match to TRBD1 covers 9 bases. V lost 3 bases, J lost 0 bases, and 13 bases stayed unmatched. The CDR3 is 18 amino acids. Germline assignment: CDR1 SGHDT and CDR2 YYEEEE. The CDR3 region has the DNA TGTGCCAGCAGCTCGCGACAGGGGGACGGACGGAGCTCCTACGAGCAGTACTTC. Amino acids: CASSSRQGDGRSSYEQYF.

For this clonotype: A much larger clonotype is one base distant, so this may be a read error. In nucleotides, the CDR3 is TGTGCCACCAGCCGCAGTGGGGGGAAATATAATGAGCAGTTCTTC. Translating gives CATSRSGGKYNEQFF. This chain joins TRBV15 and TRBJ2-1; possibly TRBD2 for D (6 bases). CDR1 LNHNV and CDR2 YYDKDF come from the germline V gene (reference sequence). V shed 5 bases and J shed 7 bases, with 18 bases lying between them. The CDR3 is 15 residues long.

This clonotype occurred many times. One junction end disagrees with the germline gene, perhaps due to a read error. This chain joins TRBV5-1 and TRBJ2-3; D might be TRBD1 or TRBD2, each matching 5 bases. The germline V gene encodes CDR1 SGHRS and CDR2 YFSETQ. This CDR3 comprises 15 residues. CDR3 in DNA: TGTGCCAGCTCACCGGGGCAGGGTGGCACAGATACGCAGTATTTT. Encoded protein: CASSPGQGGTDTQYF.

This clonotype occurred many times. This chain connects TRBV30 to TRBJ1-4; D possibly corresponds to TRBD1 (5 bases). The CDR3 has 15 residues. Trimming removed 0 bases at V and 4 bases at J, with 12 bases between. Germline values: CDR1 GTSNPN, CDR2 SVGIG (reference sequence). CDR3 sequence (DNA): TGTGCCTGGAGTGTACAGCACCAGGGTAATGAAAAACTGTTTTTT. This codes for CAWSVQHQGNEKLFF.

In its sample, this clonotype was seen many times. The rearrangement uses TRBV12-3 or TRBV12-4 and TRBJ2-3, with 8 nucleotides matching TRBD2. CDR3 length: 16 residues. J gave up 2 bases and V 2 bases, and 6 bases lay outside the gene matches. CDR3 nucleotides: TGTGCCAGCAGTTTACGGCGGGGGGTCCTCACAGATACGCAGTATTTT. It translates to CASSLRRGVLTDTQYF.

Ten or more counts support this clonotype. CDR3: CASSLPGQDEKLFF. CDR3 bases: TGTGCCAGCAGTTTACCGGGACAGGATGAAAAACTGTTTTTT. The chain links TRBV28 to TRBJ1-4, with 8 bases identical to TRBD1. With V trimmed by 2 bases and J by 6 bases, 2 bases remained unmatched. CDR3 size: 14 residues. Germline assignment: CDR1 MDHEN and CDR2 SYDVKM.

The V and J genes are TRBV29-1 and TRBJ2-7; no clear D gene. From germline, CDR1 is SQVTM and CDR2 ANQGSEA. V was trimmed by 4 bases and J by 1 base, leaving 8 bases between them. The CDR3 is 12 amino acids. CDR3 sequence (DNA): TGCAGCGTTGGGCAGTTTTCCTACGAGCAGTACTTC. It yields the protein CSVGQFSYEQYF.

The table lists this clonotype with many counts. The rearrangement uses TRBV11-2 and TRBJ2-3; a weak D match, TRBD1 (5 bases). In germline, CDR1 is SGHAT, CDR2 FQNNGV. Trimming pared 3 bases from V and 7 bases from J, leaving 14 bases between. CDR3 length equals 14 residues. CDR3 nucleotide sequence: TGTGCCAGCAGCTTTGAGCAGGGCACGCATACGCAGTATTTT. Amino acid sequence: CASSFEQGTHTQYF. Full variable domain (remainder filled in from reference TRBV11-2 and TRBJ2-3): EAGVAQSPRYKIIEKRQSVAFWCNPISGHATLYWYQQILGQGPKLLIQFQNNGVVDDSQLPKDRFSAERLKGVDSTLKIQPAKLEDSAVYLCASSFEQGTHTQYFGPGTRLTVL.

The table lists this clonotype with many counts. V and J are TRBV18 and TRBJ2-1; a possible D gene is TRBD1 (5 bases). Germline-derived CDR1 and CDR2 are KGHSH and LQKENI. This CDR3 comprises 14 residues. V was shortened by 0 bases and J by 8 bases, with 11 bases between the two germline ends. The CDR3 coding sequence is TGTGCCAGCTCACCACCGTCTGGGGCCGATGAGCAGTTCTTC. It encodes CASSPPSGADEQFF.

This clonotype occurred many times. This chain uses TRBV2 with TRBJ1-5; D not certain. This CDR3 spans 14 amino acids. V dropped 4 bases and J dropped 3 bases, with 10 bases sitting between them. CDR1 is SNHLY, CDR2 FYNNEI, per germline. Here the CDR3 DNA reads TGTGCCAGCAGTGTCGGCAGCAACAATCAGCCCCAGCATTTT. Translated, it gives CASSVGSNNQPQHF.

The V call is TRBV4-1, the J call TRBJ2-7; 12 nucleotides agree with TRBD2. This CDR3 comprises 17 residues. Germline V CDR1 and CDR2: MGHRA, YSYEKL. V was clipped by 4 bases and J by 3 bases; unmatched bases: 10. The CDR3 DNA is TGCGCCAGCAGCCCAGCACTAGCGGGGGGCCGCGACTACGAGCAGTACTTC. Translating gives CASSPALAGGRDYEQYF.